Listed below are T cell receptor beta chains from one sample, sequenced in a study of control samples from healthy donors and cancer patients. Produced via immunoSEQ multiplex PCR; TCRdb's table is partial and in-frame only. The table has 95,000 to 130,000 clones, nearly 95% seen once. Sequencing used blood. These receptor sequences come from a man aged 25 to 40 in good health. The CDR3 runs from the conserved cysteine through the conserved F or W. The D gene is left open where the match is weak. Expanded clones get a size class; other rows say once, few or many, or leave the size out.

>NA|TRBV19|NA|TRBJ2-1
TGTGCCAGTAGTATAGGAGGCTGGGGTGAGCAGTTCTTC
CASSIGGWGEQFF
>NA|TRBV4-1|TRBD1|TRBJ1-1
TGCGCCAGCAGCCGCACACAGGGGAGGACTGAAGCTTTCTTT
CASSRTQGRTEAFF
>NA|TRBV6-2/TRBV6-3|NA|TRBJ2-1
TGTGCCAGCAGCTCGGTGGTTGGCAATGAGCAGTTCTTC
CASSSVVGNEQFF
>NA|TRBV7-9|TRBD1|TRBJ1-5
TGTGCCAGCAGCCCCAGGGGGGGCAATCAGCCCCAGCATTTT
CASSPRGGNQPQHF
>NA|TRBV7-9|NA|TRBJ1-1
TGTGCCAGCAGCTTAGGATGGCAGAACACTGAAGCTTTCTTT
CASSLGWQNTEAFF
>NA|TRBV28|TRBD2|TRBJ2-3
TGTGCCAGCAGTTTAAGGGCTAGCGGGGGCACAGATACGCAGTATTTT
CASSLRASGGTDTQYF
>NA|TRBV5-4|TRBD2|TRBJ2-2
TGTGCCAGCAGCTTCGGACTAGCGGGGAACACCGGGGAGCTGTTTTTT
CASSFGLAGNTGELFF
>NA|TRBV19|TRBD1|TRBJ2-3
TGTGCCAGTAGCCTGACAGGGGGAGGCACAGATACGCAGTATTTT
CASSLTGGGTDTQYF
>NA|TRBV19|TRBD1|TRBJ1-1
TGTGCCAGTAGAAGGGGGCGCCGTGACACTGAAGCTTTCTTT
CASRRGRRDTEAFF
>NA|TRBV7-2|NA|TRBJ2-1
TGTGCCAGCAGCTCCCGCAGGGGTCCAAACTACAATGAGCAGTTCTTC
CASSSRRGPNYNEQFF
>once|TRBV28|TRBD2|TRBJ2-5
TGTGCCAGCAACAAACGGGGACTAGCGGGGGGACAAGAGACCCAGTACTTC
CASNKRGLAGGQETQYF
>NA|TRBV7-2|NA|TRBJ1-6
TGTGCCAGCAGCTTAGAACGGGATCTTAATTCACCCCTCCACTTT
CASSLERDLNSPLHF
>NA|TRBV11-3|NA|TRBJ1-2
TGTGCCAGCAGCCCCGCGGGAGGCCTCGGGGTCTATGGCTACACCTTC
CASSPAGGLGVYGYTF
>NA|TRBV19|NA|TRBJ1-1
TGTGCCAGTAACTGGGGGAGTGAAGCTTTCTTT
CASNWGSEAFF
>NA|TRBV7-9|NA|TRBJ2-5
TGTGCCAGCAGGCTCGAGTGGGGGACCCAGTACTTC
CASRLEWGTQYF
>NA|TRBV9|NA|TRBJ1-5
TGTGCCAGCAGCGTAGCAAGCAATCAGCCCCAGCATTTT
CASSVASNQPQHF
>NA|TRBV6-5|TRBD1|TRBJ1-1
TGTGCCAGCAGTATCGGACAGGGTAGCGGTGAAGCTTTCTTT
CASSIGQGSGEAFF
>NA|TRBV4-1|TRBD2|TRBJ2-3
TGCGCCAGCAGCCAGGGGACTAGCGGGGAGTGGGATACGCAGTATTTT
CASSQGTSGEWDTQYF
>NA|TRBV10-1|NA|TRBJ2-7
TGCGCCAGCAGTGAGTCGGCGGGACACGAGTACTTC
CASSESAGHEYF
>NA|TRBV6-5|NA|TRBJ1-1
TGTGCCAGCAAACCTGTCGGTAGTATGAACACTGAAGCTTTCTTT
CASKPVGSMNTEAFF
>NA|TRBV4-1|NA|TRBJ2-2
TGCGCCAGCAGCGGCCCCGGACAGTACAACACCGGGGAGCTGTTTTTT
CASSGPGQYNTGELFF
>NA|TRBV10-1|NA|TRBJ2-4
TGCGCCAGCAGTAGAGGTTGGCCCCACGAGACCATTCAGTACTTC
CASSRGWPHETIQYF
>NA|TRBV7-2|TRBD1|TRBJ2-7
TGTGCCAGCAGCTTAGGGTGGACAGGTCCCAGCTCCTACGAGCAGTACTTC
CASSLGWTGPSSYEQYF
>once|TRBV25-1|NA|TRBJ1-2
TGTGCCAGCAGTGAATCCGGGAATGGCTACACCTTC
CASSESGNGYTF
>NA|TRBV2|NA|TRBJ1-6
TGTGCCAGCAGTCCCCCAAGTACCCCGGGGTCACCCCTCCACTTT
CASSPPSTPGSPLHF
>NA|TRBV27|NA|TRBJ1-4
TGTGCCAGCAGTTCCGGGAGGGAAGGCCTAAATGAAAAACTGTTTTTT
CASSSGREGLNEKLFF
>NA|TRBV24-1|NA|TRBJ2-5
TGTGCCACCAGTGATCCCCGCAGGGTAGAGACCCAGTACTTC
CATSDPRRVETQYF
>NA|TRBV14|TRBD1|TRBJ1-2
TGTGCCAGCAGCCAAGATCTTGACAGGGGGCTAGGTGGCTGGGGCTACACCTTC
CASSQDLDRGLGGWGYTF
>NA|TRBV7-3|NA|TRBJ2-6
TGTGCCAGCAGCTCCGGACTTTCCAACTCTGGGGCCAACGTCCTGACTTTC
CASSSGLSNSGANVLTF
>NA|TRBV6-1|NA|TRBJ2-3
TGTGCCAGCAGTGAAGCGGGTAGCACAGATACGCAGTATTTT
CASSEAGSTDTQYF
>NA|TRBV4-1|NA|TRBJ1-1
TGCGCCAGCAGCCTTAACTACGTGGACAGTAGAAGAGAAGCTTTCTTT
CASSLNYVDSRREAFF
>NA|TRBV19|NA|TRBJ2-5
TGTGCCAGTAGTATTCCTGGGTCCGAAGAGACCCAGTACTTC
CASSIPGSEETQYF
>NA|TRBV18|NA|TRBJ1-1
TGTGCCAGCTCCTTGAAGGGGAACACTGAAGCTTTCTTT
CASSLKGNTEAFF
>NA|TRBV5-1|TRBD1|TRBJ2-3
TGCGCCAGCAGCTGGACAGGGTCGACAAGTACAGATACGCAGTATTTT
CASSWTGSTSTDTQYF
>NA|TRBV6-5|NA|TRBJ2-7
TGTGCCACCATGGACAGAGGATGGGAGCAGTACTTC
CATMDRGWEQYF
>NA|TRBV5-5|TRBD1|TRBJ1-1
TGTGCCAGCAGCCACATAAGGGACAGGACTACGAACACTGAAGCTTTCTTT
CASSHIRDRTTNTEAFF
>NA|TRBV27|NA|TRBJ2-1
TGTGCCAGCAGTTTATATATACGGTTCTTC
CASSLYIRFF
>NA|TRBV19|NA|TRBJ1-5
TGTGCCAGTAGGTCCCAGCGGGGTAGCAATCAGCCCCAGCATTTT
CASRSQRGSNQPQHF
>NA|TRBV7-9|NA|TRBJ1-5
TGTGCCAGCAGCCAGACAGGCCTAAAGGAGCCCCAGCATTTT
CASSQTGLKEPQHF
>once|TRBV19|NA|TRBJ1-1
TGTGCCAGTAGTATAGTGGGACTGAACACTGAAGCTTTCTTT
CASSIVGLNTEAFF
>once|TRBV7-9|TRBD1|TRBJ1-6
TGTGCCAGCAGCTTACCAAGACAGGGGGCGGGTTCACCCCTCCACTTT
CASSLPRQGAGSPLHF
>NA|TRBV5-1|NA|TRBJ2-3
TGCGCCAGCAGTCCTACCCAGGTGGGAGGAGATACGCAGTATTTT
CASSPTQVGGDTQYF
>NA|TRBV19|NA|TRBJ2-5
TGTGCCAGTAGCGGAAAGGGTCTCTTCCAAGAGACCCAGTACTTC
CASSGKGLFQETQYF